These 14 T cell receptor beta chains were all obtained from the same sample, sequenced in a study of CD8+CD57+ T cells in acquired aplastic anemia. In patients chosen for sequencing, flow cytometry had shown CD8+CD57+ cell expansion. Both TCR beta VDJ combination and CDR3 sequence profiling were carried out. Genomic DNA was the template for this profiling. MiXCR, run by TCRdb on the reads, gives a single entry per CDR3 protein. The table has about 200,000 distinct CDR3 sequences, 60% to 80% seen once. Sequencing used sorted CD4+, CD8+, or CD8+CD57+ T cells (not recorded which) from PBMCs. The source is a human donor with aplastic anemia.

V and J are TRBV7-8 and TRBJ2-3; D gene unclear. CDR3 length: 14 amino acids. Looked up from germline, CDR1 is SGHVS and CDR2 is FQNEAQ. V lost 1 base and J 0 bases, leaving 5 bases between the germline ends. CDR3 amino acids: CASSLVSSTDTQYF. The CDR3 nucleotides are TGTGCCAGCAGCTTAGTTAGCAGCACAGATACGCAGTATTTT.

The chain employs TRBV2 and TRBJ2-1; TRBD1 is a possible D gene (6 bases). CDR1 is SNHLY, CDR2 FYNNEI, per germline. V lost 6 bases to trimming and J lost 11 bases, with 8 bases between them. The CDR3 length is 10 residues. The CDR3 here is CASRGQKQFF. DNA of the CDR3: TGTGCCAGCAGAGGACAGAAGCAGTTCTTC.

This clonotype came up once. The V call is TRBV9, the J call TRBJ1-6, with 8 bases that match TRBD1. The CDR3 totals 14 residues. V shed 3 bases, J shed 6 bases, and the junction held 2 bases outside the gene matches. In germline, CDR1 is SGDLS, CDR2 YYNGEE. The CDR3: CASSAGQVNSPLHF. DNA for the CDR3: TGTGCCAGCAGCGCGGGACAGGTTAATTCACCCCTCCACTTT.

This clonotype has only one observation. The chain employs TRBV5-1 and TRBJ2-7; 8 nucleotides line up with TRBD2. The CDR3 loop spans 16 amino acids. V shed 3 bases and J 0 bases; nucleotides not matched to a gene: 8. Germline V gives CDR1 SGHRS, CDR2 YFSETQ. CDR3 sequence (DNA): TGCGCCAGCAGCTCGGGGGGGACTAATCCCTCCTACGAGCAGTACTTC. Its protein product is CASSSGGTNPSYEQYF. The variable domain in full, completed from reference TRBV5-1 and TRBJ2-7, reads KAGVTQTPRYLIKTRGQQVTLSCSPISGHRSVSWYQQTPGQGLQFLFEYFSETQRNKGNFPGRFSGRQFSNSRSEMNVSTLELGDSALYLCASSSGGTNPSYEQYFGPGTRLTVT.

Many counts were recorded for this clonotype. The chain carries TRBV7-9 and TRBJ2-1, with D perhaps matching TRBD2 (5 bases). The length of the CDR3 is 14 residues. Trimming removed 5 bases from V and 3 bases from J, with 11 bases in between. Per germline, CDR1 SEHNR and CDR2 FQNEAQ (reference sequence). The CDR3 region has the DNA TGTGCCAGCAGCCAGGACTGGAACTACAATGAGCAGTTCTTC. It encodes CASSQDWNYNEQFF.

V usage is TRBV2 and J usage is TRBJ2-5, with D hard to call. This CDR3 comprises 13 residues. The germline CDR1 and CDR2 sequences are SNHLY and FYNNEI. V was clipped by 3 bases and J by 1 base, with 6 bases between them. CDR3 loop: CASSEVPQETQYF. CDR3 nucleotide sequence: TGTGCCAGCAGTGAGGTTCCCCAAGAGACCCAGTACTTC.

The chain recombines TRBV7-2 with TRBJ2-3, with TRBD2 matching 11 bases. This CDR3 comprises 15 residues. V was pared by 5 bases and J by 4 bases, with 5 bases of the junction left unmatched. Germline loops: CDR1 SGHTA, CDR2 FQGNSA. CDR3 nucleotides: TGTGCCAGCAGCGAAACTAGCGGGGGATCAGATACGCAGTATTTT. Residues: CASSETSGGSDTQYF.

This clonotype has more than one count but fewer than ten. This may stem from a read error, because a much larger clone lies one nucleotide away. J is TRBJ1-1 and V is TRBV19; the match to TRBD1 covers 8 bases. The CDR3 spans 14 residues. Looked up from germline, CDR1 is LNHDA and CDR2 is SQIVND (reference sequence). CDR3 DNA sequence: TGTGCCAGTAGTGCTTCAGGGGGCGAGACTGAAGCTCTCTTT. This translates into CASSASGGETEALF.

CDR3 region: CASSPLEDRANTEAFF. CDR3 nucleotide sequence: TGTGCCAGCAGCCCCCTAGAGGACAGGGCGAACACTGAAGCTTTCTTT. The V and J genes are TRBV6-5 and TRBJ1-1, with TRBD1 matching over 8 bases. V shed 6 bases and J 1 base; nucleotides not matched to a gene: 10. The CDR3 totals 16 residues. Germline V gene sequence: CDR1 MNHEY, CDR2 SVGAGI.

The CDR3, as DNA: TGCGCCAGCAGCTTGGAACCGAACACCGGGGAGCTGTTTTTT. Its protein product is CASSLEPNTGELFF. This chain connects TRBV5-1 to TRBJ2-2; D uncertain. Trimming shortened V by 0 bases and J by 0 bases, and 3 bases separated the two germline ends. The CDR3 contains 14 residues. CDR1 is SGHRS and CDR2 is YFSETQ in the germline V gene.

On this clonotype itself: Here the CDR3 omits its conserved ending phenylalanine or tryptophan, so a read error is the likely source. J is TRBJ2-7 and V is TRBV24-1; 8 bases are a match to TRBD1. The trim removed 3 bases at V and 5 bases at J, leaving 8 bases unmatched. Germline CDR1 is KGHDR and CDR2 is SFDVKD. This CDR3 has 15 residues. CDR3 sequence (DNA): TGTGCCACCAGTGATCGGAGGACAGGGATTGACGAGCAGTACTCC. It encodes CATSDRRTGIDEQYS.

The chain is built from TRBV10-3 and TRBJ2-1; 11 bases match TRBD2. The CDR3 totals 16 residues. The germline gives CDR1 ENHRY, CDR2 SYGVKD. V was pared by 5 bases and J by 9 bases, with 12 bases of the junction left unmatched. As DNA, the CDR3 is TGTGCCATCAGTCTCACGCCTAGCGGGGGGCAGGGTGAGCAGTTCTTC. Translated, it gives CAISLTPSGGQGEQFF.

This clonotype has only a few counts. This chain joins TRBV7-9 and TRBJ1-5, with a possible D match to TRBD1 (6 bases). There are 14 residues in the CDR3. Per germline, CDR1 SEHNR and CDR2 FQNEAQ (reference sequence). V was cut by 3 bases and J by 1 base, with 7 bases left in between. Written as DNA, the CDR3 is TGTGCCAGCAGCTTCACAGGGAGCAATCAGCCCCAGCATTTT. Translation gives CASSFTGSNQPQHF.

The V and J genes are TRBV5-8 and TRBJ2-7; D is possibly TRBD1 (6 bases). Germline V lookup: CDR1 SGHTS, CDR2 YDEGEE. This CDR3 contains 14 residues. The V and J ends lost 1 base and 5 bases respectively, with 13 bases between them. The CDR3 here is CASSLIQGVNEQYF. The CDR3 nucleotides are TGTGCCAGCAGCTTGATACAGGGAGTCAACGAGCAGTACTTC. Complete variable domain (other parts from reference TRBV5-8 and TRBJ2-7): EAGVTQSPTHLIKTRGQQATLRCSPISGHTSVYWYQQALGLGLQFLLWYDEGEERNRGNFPPRFSGRQFPNYSSELNVNALELEDSALYLCASSLIQGVNEQYFGPGTRLTVT.